The following is a T cell receptor beta chain sequence with its context. CDR1 MNHEY and CDR2 SVGAGI come from the germline V gene. With V trimmed by 6 bases and J by 9 bases, 13 bases remained unmatched. The CDR3 has 15 amino acids. These data are taken from a study of blood T cell repertoires in COVID-19. Clones were read by immunoSEQ multiplex PCR, and TCRdb kept only the in-frame ones, dropping some. Altogether 35,000 or so clones are present, more than 80% being singletons, with the ten largest covering less than 50%. The sequenced sample consisted of peripheral blood. The clonotype originates from a human donor in a cohort sampled during active or convalescent COVID-19. The donor label of this sample is uncertain. The chain is built from TRBV6-5 and TRBJ2-1; 8 nucleotides agree with TRBD1. CDR3 sequence (DNA): TGTGCCAGCAGATTCCCCGGACAGGGTAGAGGTGAGCAGTTCTTC. Amino acids: CASRFPGQGRGEQFF.